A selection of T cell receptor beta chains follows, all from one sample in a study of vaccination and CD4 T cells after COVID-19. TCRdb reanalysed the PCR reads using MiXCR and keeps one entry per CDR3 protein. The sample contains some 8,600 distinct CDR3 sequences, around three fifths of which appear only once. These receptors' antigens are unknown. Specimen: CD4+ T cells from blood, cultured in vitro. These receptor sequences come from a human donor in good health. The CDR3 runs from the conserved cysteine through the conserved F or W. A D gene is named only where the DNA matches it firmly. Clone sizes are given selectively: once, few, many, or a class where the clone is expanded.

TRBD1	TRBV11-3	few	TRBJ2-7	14	TGTGCCAGCAGTTATAGAACAGGGGCCTACGAGCAGTACTTC	CASSYRTGAYEQYF
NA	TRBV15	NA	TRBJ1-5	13	TGTGCCACCAGCAGAGAGCTCTTGGGGCCCCAGCATTTT	CATSRELLGPQHF
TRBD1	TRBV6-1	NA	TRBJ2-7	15	TGTGCCAGCAGCACCTTCGGGGGACAGGAATACGAGCAGTACTTC	CASSTFGGQEYEQYF
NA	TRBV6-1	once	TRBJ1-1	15	TGTGCCAGCAGTAACCGGCCGGGAGGGGGAACTGAAGCTTTCTTT	CASSNRPGGGTEAFF
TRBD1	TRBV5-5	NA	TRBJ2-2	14	TGCGCCAGCAGCCAACTACAGGGGGCCGGGGAGCTGTTTTTT	CASSQLQGAGELFF
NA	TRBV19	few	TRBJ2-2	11	TGTGCCACTAGGACGACCGGGGAGCTGTTTTTT	CATRTTGELFF
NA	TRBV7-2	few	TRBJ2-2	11	TGTGCCAGCAGCTTAAATCGGGAGCTGTTTTTT	CASSLNRELFF
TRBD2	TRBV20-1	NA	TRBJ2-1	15	TGCAGTGCTAGACCAGGACGCGGGAGTGGGTATGAGCAGTTCTTC	CSARPGRGSGYEQFF
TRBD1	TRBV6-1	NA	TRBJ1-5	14	TGTGCCAGCAGACAGGGGTTGATCAATCAGCCCCAGCATTTT	CASRQGLINQPQHF
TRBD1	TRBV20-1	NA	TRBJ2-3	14	TGCAGTGCAAGAAGGACAGGGGTCACAGATACGCAGTATTTT	CSARRTGVTDTQYF
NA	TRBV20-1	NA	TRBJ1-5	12	TGCAGTGCTACGACAGTAAATCAGCCCCAGCATTTT	CSATTVNQPQHF
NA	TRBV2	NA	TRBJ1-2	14	TGTGCCAGCAGCGAAGAGGCGAGGAACTATGGCTACACCTTC	CASSEEARNYGYTF
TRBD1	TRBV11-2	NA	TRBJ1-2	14	TGTGCCAGCAGCTTAGACAGGGGGCTTGAGGGCTACACCTTC	CASSLDRGLEGYTF
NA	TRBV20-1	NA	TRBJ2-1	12	TGCAGTGCGTGGGAATTGGTCGATGAGCAGTTCTTC	CSAWELVDEQFF
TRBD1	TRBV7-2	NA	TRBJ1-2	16	TGTGCCAGCAGCTCCTTAGGGACAGGGGGCTTCAATGGCTACACCTTC	CASSSLGTGGFNGYTF
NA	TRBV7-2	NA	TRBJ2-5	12	TGTGCCAGCAAACCAGATTCAGAGACCCAGTACTTC	CASKPDSETQYF
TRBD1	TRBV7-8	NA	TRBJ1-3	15	TGTGCCAGCAGCCCGAGGGACAGGGTCGGAAACACCATATATTTT	CASSPRDRVGNTIYF
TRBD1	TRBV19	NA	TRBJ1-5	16	TGTGCCAGTAGTGCCCACAGGGGAGATAGCAATCAGCCCCAGCATTTT	CASSAHRGDSNQPQHF
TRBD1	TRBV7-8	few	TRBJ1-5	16	TGTGCCAGCAGCCGACAGACAGGGGCGAGCAATCAGCCCCAGCATTTT	CASSRQTGASNQPQHF
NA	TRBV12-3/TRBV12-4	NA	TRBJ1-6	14	TGTGCCAGCAGTTTTGCTCATTATAATTCACCCCTCCACTTT	CASSFAHYNSPLHF
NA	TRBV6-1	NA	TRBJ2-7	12	TGTGCCAGCAGCAGACCCCGTGGGGAGCAGTACTTC	CASSRPRGEQYF
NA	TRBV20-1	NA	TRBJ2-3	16	TGCAGAGTTGGGGGAGTATGGACGGAGGGACCCTATACGCAGTATTTT	CRVGGVWTEGPYTQYF
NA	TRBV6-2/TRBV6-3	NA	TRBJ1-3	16	TGTGCCAGCAGTTACCTCGAGGGGGACACCGGAAACACCATATATTTT	CASSYLEGDTGNTIYF
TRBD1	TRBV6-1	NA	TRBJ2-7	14	TGTGCCAGCTCTCGGGGACAGGAGTACTACGAGCAGTACTTC	CASSRGQEYYEQYF
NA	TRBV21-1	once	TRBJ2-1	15	TGTGCCAGCAGCTTTCGGACTAGCGGCCAAGGGGAGCAGTTCTTC	CASSFRTSGQGEQFF
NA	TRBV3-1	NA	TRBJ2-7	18	TGTGCCAGCAGCCAAGAGCCCACTTTTGCGGGACAATCTTACGAGCAGTACTTC	CASSQEPTFAGQSYEQYF
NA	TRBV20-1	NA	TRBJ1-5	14	TGCAGTGCTAGAGTAGGTACAGCGTATCAGCCCCAGCATTTT	CSARVGTAYQPQHF
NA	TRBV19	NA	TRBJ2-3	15	TGTGCCAGTAGTGTGGGACTATCCAGGGGAGATACGCAGTATTTT	CASSVGLSRGDTQYF
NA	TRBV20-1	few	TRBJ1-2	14	TGCAGTGCTGCACTAAGTTCACAGGGAAGTGGCTACACCTTC	CSAALSSQGSGYTF
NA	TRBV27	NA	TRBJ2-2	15	TGTGCCAGCAGTTTAAGGACCCGAGGCACCGGGGAGCTGTTTTTT	CASSLRTRGTGELFF
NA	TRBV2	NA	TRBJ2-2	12	TGTGCCAGCAGGTACGCCACCGGGGAGCTGTTTTTT	CASRYATGELFF
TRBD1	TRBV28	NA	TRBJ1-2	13	TGTGCCAGCAGTAAACAGGGGGCAAGCGGCTACACCTTC	CASSKQGASGYTF
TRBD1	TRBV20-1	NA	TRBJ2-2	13	TGCAGTGCTAGATACAGGGGACCCGGGGAGCTGTTTTTT	CSARYRGPGELFF
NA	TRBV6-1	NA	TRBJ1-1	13	TGTGCCAGCAGCACTCAGGGAGGTACTGAAGCTTTCTTT	CASSTQGGTEAFF
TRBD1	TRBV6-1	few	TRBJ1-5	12	TGTGCCAGCGTTAGGGGGCAACAGCCCCAGCATTTT	CASVRGQQPQHF
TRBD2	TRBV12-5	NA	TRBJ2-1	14	TGTGCTAGTGGTGTCGGGACTAACTACAATGAGCAGTTCTTC	CASGVGTNYNEQFF
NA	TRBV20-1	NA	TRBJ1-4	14	TGCAGTGCTAGAGCGGGGAGTACTAATGAAAAACTGTTTTTT	CSARAGSTNEKLFF
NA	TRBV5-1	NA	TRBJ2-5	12	TGCGCCAGCAGGTCGGACGAAGAGACCCAGTACTTC	CASRSDEETQYF
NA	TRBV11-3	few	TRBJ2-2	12	TGTGCCAGCAGCCCACCTAGCGGGGAGCTGTTTTTT	CASSPPSGELFF
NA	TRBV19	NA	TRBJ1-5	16	TGTGCCAGTAGTATAGATCTTAGGAGCCCAAATCAGCCCCAGCATTTT	CASSIDLRSPNQPQHF
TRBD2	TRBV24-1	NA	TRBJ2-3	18	TGTGCCACCAGTGATCCCACACCGGGACTAGCGGGGGGAGATACGCAGTATTTT	CATSDPTPGLAGGDTQYF
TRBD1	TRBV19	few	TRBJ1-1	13	TGTGCCAGTGCCGGACAGGGGGGCACTGAAGCTTTCTTT	CASAGQGGTEAFF
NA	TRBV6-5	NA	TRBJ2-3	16	TGTGCCAGCAGTTACGGGACCCCCTCGGGCACAGATACGCAGTATTTT	CASSYGTPSGTDTQYF
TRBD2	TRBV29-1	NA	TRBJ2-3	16	TGCAGCGTTGGGGTAGCGGGAGGCCTTTTCACAGATACGCAGTATTTT	CSVGVAGGLFTDTQYF
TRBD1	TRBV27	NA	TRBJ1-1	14	TGTGCCAGCAGGGGGACAGGCCCCCCCACTGAAGCTTTCTTT	CASRGTGPPTEAFF
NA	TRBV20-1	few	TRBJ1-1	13	TGCAGTGCCTCCAGGGGAGGGGCCGACGACGCTTTCTTT	CSASRGGADDAFF
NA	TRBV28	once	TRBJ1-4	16	TGTGCCAGCAGTTTGGTGGGGATGGGAGCTAATGAAAAACTGTTTTTT	CASSLVGMGANEKLFF
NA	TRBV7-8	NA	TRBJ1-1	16	TGTGCCAGCAGCTTAGAATATTCTAGGGTGAACACTGAAGCTTTCTTT	CASSLEYSRVNTEAFF